This TCR beta chain is from a study of control samples from healthy donors and cancer patients. Trimming left V 1 base short and J 3 bases short, with 22 bases between. Per the germline V gene, CDR1 is SGHVS and CDR2 is FNYEAQ. This CDR3 has 18 residues. Here immunoSEQ multiplex PCR was the method, and the copy in TCRdb shows in-frame clones only, minus some. The repertoire includes 45,000 to 65,000 clones, roughly 90% of them detected once, and almost 40% sits in the top ten. Sequenced input: PBMCs. The genes are TRBV7-6 and TRBJ2-7; D is possibly TRBD2 (6 bases). The sequence derives from a middle-aged man with head and neck cancer. CDR3 in amino acids: CASSLDGGRLVSNYEQYF. In DNA form, the CDR3 reads TGTGCCAGCAGCTTAGATGGGGGTAGACTAGTCTCAAACTACGAGCAGTACTTC.